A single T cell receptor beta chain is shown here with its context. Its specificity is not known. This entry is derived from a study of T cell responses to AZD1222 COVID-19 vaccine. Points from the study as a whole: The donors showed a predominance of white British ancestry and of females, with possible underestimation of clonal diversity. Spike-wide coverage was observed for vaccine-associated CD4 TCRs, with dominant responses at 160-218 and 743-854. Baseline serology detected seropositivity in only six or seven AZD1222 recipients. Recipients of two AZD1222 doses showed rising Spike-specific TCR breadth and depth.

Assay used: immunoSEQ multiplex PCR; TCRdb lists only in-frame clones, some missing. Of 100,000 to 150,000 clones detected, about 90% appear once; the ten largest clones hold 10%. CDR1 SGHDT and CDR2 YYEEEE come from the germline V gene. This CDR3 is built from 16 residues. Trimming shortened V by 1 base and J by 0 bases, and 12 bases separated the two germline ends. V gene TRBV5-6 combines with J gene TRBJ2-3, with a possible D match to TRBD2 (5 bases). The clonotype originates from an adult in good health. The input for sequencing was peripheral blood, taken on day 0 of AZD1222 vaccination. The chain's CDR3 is CASSLREGYSTDTQYF. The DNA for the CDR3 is TGTGCCAGCAGCTTGAGAGAGGGATATAGCACAGATACGCAGTATTTT.